The 27 T cell receptor beta chains given below trace back to one sample, sequenced in a study of blood T cell repertoires in COVID-19 (dated by TCRdb to 2020 to 2021). Library generation was performed with the immunoSEQ multiplex PCR assay. In TCRdb, the immuneACCESS table is reduced to in-frame sequences with V and J assigned. These tables do not hold every clone; where another copy was compared, an unresolved V gene accounts for under half, and the others remain unexplained. This sample is represented by roughly 190,000 clones; around 85% of them were singletons. Around 12% of the sample is taken by the ten largest. The specimen was peripheral blood. These receptors all come from a woman aged 45 to 65 with acute or convalescent COVID-19.

V gene TRBV10-1 combines with J gene TRBJ2-1, with 7 bases fitting TRBD1. There are 17 residues in the CDR3. In germline, CDR1 is WNHNN, CDR2 SYGVQD (reference sequence). Unmatched junction bases numbered 12, after V lost 0 bases and J lost 7 bases. CDR3 region: CASSESSRTGGRNEQFF. As DNA, the CDR3 is TGCGCCAGCAGTGAGTCGTCTAGGACAGGCGGTCGGAATGAGCAGTTCTTC.

The gene calls are TRBV5-1 and TRBJ1-6; the D is unclear. V lost 4 bases, J lost 8 bases, and 19 bases lay in between. This CDR3 is 16 amino acids long. Germline loops: CDR1 SGHRS, CDR2 YFSETQ. In DNA, the CDR3 is TGCGCCAGCAGCCCCGCGGCGGGTGGCCGGGATTCACCCCTCCACTTT. This gives the protein CASSPAAGGRDSPLHF.

This clone was seen only a few times. The rearrangement links TRBV7-2 to TRBJ1-5; D possibly corresponds to TRBD1 (6 bases). The V and J ends lost 2 bases and 3 bases respectively, with 8 bases between them. The germline V gene encodes CDR1 SGHTA and CDR2 FQGNSA. CDR3 size: 14 residues. The CDR3 nucleotides read TGTGCCAGCAGCTTATCAGGGGACAATCAGCCCCAGCATTTT. Amino acid sequence: CASSLSGDNQPQHF.

The chain links TRBV4-2 to TRBJ2-5, with TRBD1 as a possible D gene (8 bases). Trimming left V 1 base short and J 6 bases short, with 18 bases between. This CDR3 contains 16 residues. Germline assignment: CDR1 LGHNA and CDR2 YNFKEQ. The CDR3 protein is CASSQVGQGGEKTQYF. In nucleotides, the CDR3 is TGTGCCAGCAGCCAAGTCGGACAGGGAGGGGAAAAGACCCAGTACTTC.

With respect to this clone: Germline is not matched at one junction end, which may reflect a read error. This specimen includes other DNA sequences encoding the same CDR3. The chain uses TRBV19 and TRBJ1-2; tentative D call: TRBD1 (5 bases). The CDR3 is made up of 15 amino acids. Germline V gives CDR1 LNHDA, CDR2 SQIVND (reference sequence). The CDR3 coding sequence is TGTGCCAGTAGCATAGATTGGACCAGGGAAAATGGCTACACCTTC. As protein: CASSIDWTRENGYTF.

This chain connects TRBV5-8 to TRBJ2-7; possible D gene TRBD1, 5 bases. Germline V gene sequence: CDR1 SGHTS, CDR2 YDEGEE. There are 14 residues in the CDR3. The ends were cut back, 2 bases at V and 5 bases at J, with 14 bases in the middle. CDR3 DNA: TGTGCCAGCAGCTTCCAGGGAAGAATTCACGAGCAGTACTTC. Translating gives CASSFQGRIHEQYF.

The rearrangement links TRBV7-2 to TRBJ2-7; D is perhaps TRBD2 (6 bases). The J call may be faulty, since TRBJ2-5 better matches the DNA end. CDR1 is SGHTA, CDR2 FQGNSA, per germline. This CDR3 spans 13 amino acids. In DNA form, the CDR3 reads TGTGCCAGCAGCTCGGGACTGAGAGAGACCCAGTACTTC. It is translated as CASSSGLRETQYF.

This clone was detected ten times or more. CDR3 nucleotides: TGTGCCAGCAGTTACTGGGTAGCGGGACTAGGAGAGACCCAGTACTTC. It translates to CASSYWVAGLGETQYF. This rearrangement joins TRBV6-2 or TRBV6-3 to TRBJ2-5; 8 nucleotides align to TRBD2. This CDR3 has 16 amino acids. The germline V gene has CDR1 MNHEY and CDR2 SVGEGT. With 1 base clipped from V and 4 bases from J, the junction kept 8 bases outside the gene matches.

This chain uses TRBV10-3 with TRBJ2-1, with 10 bases that match TRBD2. This CDR3 is 17 amino acids long. Germline-derived CDR1 and CDR2 are ENHRY and SYGVKD. The V gene end was trimmed by 5 bases and the J gene end by 0 bases; junction bases not matched to a gene: 7. CDR3 residues: CAISWTSGYSSYNEQFF. DNA of the CDR3: TGTGCCATCAGTTGGACTAGCGGTTATAGCTCCTACAATGAGCAGTTCTTC.

The chain employs TRBV9 and TRBJ2-3; 8 nucleotides agree with TRBD2. The CDR3 has 20 amino acids. Unmatched junction bases numbered 17, after V lost 2 bases and J lost 0 bases. Per germline, CDR1 SGDLS and CDR2 YYNGEE. The CDR3 loop reads CASSVGRGASGFSSTDTQYF. CDR3 nucleotide sequence: TGTGCCAGCAGCGTCGGAAGGGGTGCTAGCGGGTTCTCTAGCACAGATACGCAGTATTTT.

The rearrangement uses TRBV9 and TRBJ2-3; 16 nucleotides line up with TRBD2. The germline CDR1 and CDR2 sequences are SGDLS and YYNGEE. Unmatched junction bases numbered 13, after V lost 4 bases and J lost 5 bases. The CDR3 loop spans 19 amino acids. The CDR3 here is CASSLEGTSGRAGIDTQYF. CDR3 nucleotide sequence: TGTGCCAGCAGCCTCGAAGGGACTAGCGGGAGGGCCGGGATAGATACGCAGTATTTT.

The sample holds a few counts of this clone. V is TRBV29-1 and J is TRBJ1-5; D might be TRBD1 (6 bases). V was shortened by 6 bases and J by 4 bases, with 16 bases between the two germline ends. The germline V gene encodes CDR1 SQVTM and CDR2 ANQGSEA. The CDR3 is 14 residues long. In nucleotides, the CDR3 is TGCAGCGTATGCCTAGGGGGGGGAAATCAGCCCCAGCATTTT. Protein: CSVCLGGGNQPQHF.

This clone was detected a few times. The chain is built from TRBV27 and TRBJ1-1; 7 bases are a match to TRBD1. Germline V gives CDR1 MNHEY, CDR2 SMNVEV (reference sequence). There are 18 residues in the CDR3. V lost 0 bases, J lost 5 bases, and 15 bases stayed unmatched. Here the CDR3 reads CASSLSPTPSQGLTEAFF. The CDR3 bases are TGTGCCAGCAGTTTATCCCCAACCCCGTCACAGGGGTTAACTGAAGCTTTCTTT.

This chain joins TRBV30 and TRBJ2-5; 10 bases match TRBD1. V gave up 5 bases and J gave up 3 bases; unmatched junction bases: 6. The CDR3 spans 14 residues. Germline CDR1 is GTSNPN and CDR2 is SVGIG (reference sequence). The CDR3 nucleotides read TGTGCCTGGGGGAGGGGGACAGGGGAAGAGACCCAGTACTTC. Residues: CAWGRGTGEETQYF.

This sequence joins TRBV2 and TRBJ2-3, with 8 bases lining up with TRBD1. The CDR3 has 15 residues. Losses at the gene ends were 6 bases for V and 0 bases for J; bases not matched to a gene: 5. Germline lookup yields CDR1 SNHLY and CDR2 FYNNEI. The CDR3: CASRKQGVSTDTQYF. The CDR3 DNA sequence: TGTGCCAGCAGAAAACAGGGGGTTAGCACAGATACGCAGTATTTT.

The J gene is TRBJ2-7, the V gene TRBV7-2; possible D gene TRBD2, 6 bases. Germline lookup yields CDR1 SGHTA and CDR2 FQGNSA. Trimming pared 5 bases from V and 2 bases from J, leaving 16 bases between. CDR3 length: 15 residues. CDR3 amino acids: CASSPYGTLTYEQYF. CDR3 nucleotides: TGTGCCAGCAGCCCTTACGGGACTCTCACCTACGAGCAGTACTTC.

This chain links TRBV4-1 with TRBJ2-7, with D perhaps matching TRBD2 (7 bases). The CDR3 contains 15 residues. V was clipped by 5 bases and J by 6 bases, with 20 bases between them. Germline-derived CDR1 and CDR2 are MGHRA and YSYEKL. The CDR3 bases are TGCGCCAGCAGCTCCTTCCGGGGGGCCCCCAGCGAGCAGTACTTC. This translates into CASSSFRGAPSEQYF.

A few counts support this clone. The gene calls are TRBV18 and TRBJ1-3; D is unclear. Germline loops: CDR1 KGHSH, CDR2 LQKENI. The CDR3 runs 16 residues. V shed 3 bases and J shed 2 bases, with 14 bases lying between them. CDR3 region: CASSPQRIEAGNTIYF. The CDR3 bases are TGTGCCAGCTCACCTCAGAGGATCGAGGCTGGAAACACCATATATTTT. The variable domain in full, completed from reference TRBV18 and TRBJ1-3, reads NAGVMQNPRHLVRRRGQEARLRCSPMKGHSHVYWYRQLPEEGLKFMVYLQKENIIDESGMPKERFSAEFPKEGPSILRIQQVVRGDSAAYFCASSPQRIEAGNTIYFGEGSWLTVV.

The J gene is TRBJ2-3, the V gene TRBV6-5; D is uncertain. This CDR3 region has 11 residues. V was trimmed by 8 bases and J by 7 bases, leaving 10 bases between them. CDR1 is MNHEY, CDR2 SVGAGI, per germline. CDR3 nucleotide sequence: TGTGCCAGCCGGTTGGTGTATACGCAGTATTTT. It encodes CASRLVYTQYF.

The chain employs TRBV6-2 or TRBV6-3 and TRBJ1-2; possible D gene TRBD1, 5 bases. Germline V gene data show CDR1 as MNHEY and CDR2 as SVGEGT. There are 13 residues in the CDR3. V was cut by 6 bases and J by 8 bases, with 16 bases left in between. In DNA form, the CDR3 reads TGTGCCAGCAGCCTGGACACGGTAGGCGGCTACACCTTC. It is translated as CASSLDTVGGYTF.

This clone came up a few times. The chain recombines TRBV19 with TRBJ1-6, with unresolved D. The CDR3 has 13 amino acids. Trimming shortened V by 4 bases and J by 6 bases, and 7 bases separated the two germline ends. Germline loops: CDR1 LNHDA, CDR2 SQIVND (reference sequence). CDR3 loop: CASSTSVNSPLHF. CDR3 nucleotide sequence: TGTGCCAGTAGTACGTCCGTTAATTCACCCCTCCACTTT.

J is TRBJ1-1 and V is TRBV18; 10 bases fit TRBD1. The length of the CDR3 is 15 residues. Unmatched junction bases numbered 3, after V lost 3 bases and J lost 2 bases. The germline V gene has CDR1 KGHSH and CDR2 LQKENI. CDR3 sequence reads: CASSPGTGVNTEAFF. CDR3 nucleotides: TGTGCCAGCTCACCCGGGACAGGGGTTAACACTGAAGCTTTCTTT.

The chain combines TRBV7-8 with TRBJ1-6, with D possibly being TRBD1 (6 bases). Germline CDR1 SGHVS, CDR2 FQNEAQ. V lost 0 bases and J lost 0, with 6 bases in between. The CDR3 is 16 residues long. Here the CDR3 reads CASSLAGGSYNSPLHF. In DNA, the CDR3 is TGTGCCAGCAGCTTAGCAGGGGGCTCCTATAATTCACCCCTCCACTTT.

J is TRBJ2-7 and V is TRBV29-1, with TRBD1 as a possible D gene (5 bases). The V gene's germline CDR1 is SQVTM and CDR2 ANQGSEA. This CDR3 region has 13 residues. Trimming cost V 4 bases and J 0 bases, with 10 bases left between them. The CDR3 DNA is TGCAGCGTTGGAACAGGAGACTCCTACGAGCAGTACTTC. Translated: CSVGTGDSYEQYF.

The chain combines TRBV19 with TRBJ1-2; possible D gene TRBD1, 6 bases. This CDR3 spans 14 amino acids. V was trimmed by 10 bases and J by 4 bases, leaving 19 bases between them. Germline-derived CDR1 and CDR2 are LNHDA and SQIVND (reference sequence). CDR3: CATRDPQGSYGYTF. The CDR3, as DNA: TGTGCCACCCGAGACCCACAGGGTTCCTATGGCTACACCTTC.

The J gene is TRBJ1-3, the V gene TRBV7-9; tentatively, D is TRBD1 (5 bases). V was pared by 5 bases and J by 7 bases, with 18 bases between. The CDR3 length is 15 residues. The V gene's germline CDR1 is SEHNR and CDR2 FQNEAQ (reference sequence). This CDR3 is CASSPTSRDFNTIYF. CDR3 sequence (DNA): TGTGCCAGCAGCCCGACGTCCCGGGACTTCAACACCATATATTTT.

This clone has a handful of counts. The V gene is TRBV4-1, the J gene TRBJ2-3; 10 bases agree with TRBD2. The CDR3 runs to 16 residues. Trimming took 0 bases from V and 5 from J; bases not matched to a gene: 5. Germline values: CDR1 MGHRA, CDR2 YSYEKL. CDR3 bases: TGCGCCAGCAGCCAAGAAGAGCGGGGGGGCCAAGATACGCAGTATTTT. It yields the protein CASSQEERGGQDTQYF.